The 32 T cell receptor beta chains listed next were all sequenced from one sample in a study of T-cell memory formation after mild COVID-19. TCRdb called the 5' RACE reads again in MiXCR, with one record for every CDR3 protein. The data hold roughly 280,000 distinct CDR3 sequences, with 15% to 20% observed a single time. The sample consisted of PBMCs or a T cell subset sorted from them (not recorded which). The receptors stem from a man in his late teens or twenties who had mild COVID-19 (a few samples of this study predate the infection). Cell type and time point are not known.

This clonotype was seen ten or more times. V is TRBV5-1 and J is TRBJ2-1; possibly TRBD1 or TRBD2 for D (5 bases each). CDR3 length: 16 amino acids. Trimming removed 3 bases at V and 6 bases at J, with 19 bases between. Per germline, CDR1 SGHRS and CDR2 YFSETQ. For the CDR3, the DNA is TGCGCCAGCAGCTCCTACGGGACGGAGAGTGGCAATGAGCAGTTCTTC. Translated: CASSSYGTESGNEQFF.

This clonotype was seen a few times. The chain links TRBV3-1 to TRBJ2-1; D call uncertain. CDR3 length: 13 residues. Trimming cost V 4 bases and J 6 bases, with 10 bases left between them. From germline, CDR1 is LGHDT and CDR2 YNNKEL (reference sequence). The CDR3, as DNA: TGTGCCAGCAGCCCCCATGGTGGCAATGAGCAGTTCTTC. Translated, it gives CASSPHGGNEQFF.

This clonotype was observed a handful of times. The gene calls are TRBV3-1 and TRBJ1-1; 9 positions agree with TRBD1. The V segment lost 2 bases and the J segment 4 bases; nucleotides outside the gene matches: 5. This CDR3 comprises 15 residues. The V gene's germline CDR1 is LGHDT and CDR2 YNNKEL (reference sequence). The chain's CDR3 is CASSQTGTGRTEAFF. CDR3 coding DNA: TGTGCCAGCAGCCAAACGGGGACAGGGCGCACTGAAGCTTTCTTT.

This clonotype was seen a handful of times. V usage is TRBV6-1 and J usage is TRBJ2-1, with unresolved D. V was pared by 5 bases and J by 5 bases, with 10 bases between. Germline lookup yields CDR1 MNHNS and CDR2 SASEGT. The CDR3 sequence is 13 residues long. CDR3 protein: CASSPQPHNEQFF. The CDR3 coding sequence is TGTGCCAGCAGTCCCCAACCTCACAATGAGCAGTTCTTC.

This clonotype was found a few times. The chain uses TRBV7-2 and TRBJ2-3; no firm D call. This CDR3 is 12 amino acids long. The ends were cut back, 3 bases at V and 3 bases at J, with 4 bases in the middle. CDR1 SGHTA and CDR2 FQGNSA come from the germline V gene. CDR3: CASSLWTDTQYF. CDR3 nucleotide sequence: TGTGCCAGCAGCTTGTGGACAGATACGCAGTATTTT.

This clonotype was counted ten times or more. This chain connects TRBV28 to TRBJ2-7, with D possibly being TRBD1 (6 bases). The germline gives CDR1 MDHEN, CDR2 SYDVKM. The CDR3 extends over 14 amino acids. V was cut by 7 bases and J by 1 base, with 14 bases left in between. CDR3 protein: CASTAGTHSYEQYV. The CDR3 bases are TGTGCCAGCACGGCCGGGACACATTCCTACGAGCAGTACGTC.

The gene calls are TRBV20-1 and TRBJ1-5; the D is unclear. Germline CDR1 reads DFQATT; CDR2 reads SNEGSKA (reference sequence). The CDR3 sequence is 11 residues long. V dropped 3 bases and J dropped 5 bases, with 5 bases sitting between them. The CDR3 sequence is CSASADQPQHF. As DNA, the CDR3 is TGCAGTGCTAGTGCAGATCAGCCCCAGCATTTT.

The sample holds many counts of this clonotype. V gene TRBV12-3 or TRBV12-4 combines with J gene TRBJ1-4; D might be TRBD1 (6 bases). The CDR3 totals 15 residues. V lost 6 bases and J 7 bases, leaving 18 bases between the germline ends. CDR3 sequence: CASRSPRGHGEKLFF. The DNA for the CDR3 is TGTGCCAGCAGATCACCCCGGGGGCACGGTGAAAAACTGTTTTTT.

Only a few counts were recorded for this clonotype. The rearrangement joins TRBV20-1 to TRBJ2-5; D is unclear. Trimming shortened V by 2 bases and J by 2 bases, and 9 bases separated the two germline ends. In germline, CDR1 is DFQATT, CDR2 SNEGSKA (reference sequence). The CDR3 runs to 13 residues. The CDR3 sequence is CSARQQAQETQYF. As DNA, the CDR3 is TGCAGTGCTAGACAGCAGGCGCAAGAGACCCAGTACTTC.

V gene TRBV7-3 combines with J gene TRBJ2-5; TRBD1 is a possible D gene (6 bases). With 5 bases removed from V and 3 bases from J, the gap between germline ends came to 13 bases. This CDR3 is built from 14 residues. The germline V gene has CDR1 SGHTA and CDR2 FQGTGA. The CDR3 DNA sequence: TGTGCCAGCAGCCCTCAGGGGAGAGAAGAGACCCAGTACTTC. It yields the protein CASSPQGREETQYF.

This clonotype was seen more than once but under ten times. The chain uses TRBV20-1 and TRBJ2-3; 7 bases fit TRBD2. V trimming: 4 bases; J trimming: 3 bases; junction bases outside the gene matches: 13. This CDR3 has 16 amino acids. In germline, CDR1 is DFQATT, CDR2 SNEGSKA (reference sequence). The CDR3: CSANGRGGAGTDTQYF. Written as DNA, the CDR3 is TGCAGTGCTAATGGTCGGGGTGGAGCGGGGACAGATACGCAGTATTTT.

This clonotype was seen more than once but under ten times. V is TRBV9 and J is TRBJ2-1, with D tentatively TRBD2 (6 bases). The CDR3 loop spans 15 amino acids. V was cut by 4 bases and J by 6 bases, with 17 bases left in between. Germline V CDR1 and CDR2: SGDLS, YYNGEE. CDR3 DNA sequence: TGTGCCAGCAGCCCAGGAGGGCCACGACCCAATGAGCAGTTCTTC. It codes for CASSPGGPRPNEQFF.

The rearrangement uses TRBV24-1 and TRBJ2-3; 8 bases map to TRBD2. This CDR3 is built from 17 residues. The trim removed 4 bases at V and 0 bases at J, leaving 8 bases unmatched. CDR1 and CDR2 (germline): KGHDR, SFDVKD. The CDR3 sequence is CATSDPHSGASTDTQYF. In DNA, the CDR3 is TGTGCCACCAGTGACCCCCATAGCGGGGCTAGCACAGATACGCAGTATTTT.

This chain connects TRBV4-3 to TRBJ1-1, with D maybe TRBD1 (5 bases). V was clipped by 1 base and J by 7 bases, with 10 bases between them. The CDR3 covers 13 residues. The V gene's germline CDR1 is LGHNA and CDR2 YSLEER. Here the CDR3 reads CASSQARGYEAFF. For the CDR3, the DNA is TGCGCCAGCAGCCAAGCTCGGGGCTATGAAGCTTTCTTT.

The chain's CDR3 is CASSLVRTATDTQYF. The CDR3 DNA reads TGTGCCAGCAGCTTAGTGCGGACAGCCACAGATACGCAGTATTTT. V usage is TRBV13 and J usage is TRBJ2-3, with D possibly being TRBD1 (6 bases). V was clipped by 1 base and J by 2 bases, with 10 bases between them. The CDR3 covers 15 residues. Looked up from germline, CDR1 is PRHDT and CDR2 is FYEKMQ (reference sequence).

The rearrangement joins TRBV11-1 to TRBJ2-1; D is perhaps TRBD2 (6 bases). Trimming cost V 6 bases and J 6 bases, with 15 bases left between them. Germline V gene sequence: CDR1 SGHAT, CDR2 FQDESV (reference sequence). The CDR3 sequence is 14 residues long. The CDR3 region has the DNA TGTGCCAGCAGGACGGCGGGGTCGGGCAATGAGCAGTTCTTC. This translates into CASRTAGSGNEQFF.

This clonotype was found a few times. V and J are TRBV4-1 and TRBJ2-3, with 8 bases matching TRBD1. The CDR3 consists of 16 residues. Germline-derived CDR1 and CDR2 are MGHRA and YSYEKL. Trimming took 1 base from V and 4 from J; bases not matched to a gene: 7. This CDR3 is CASSQVRTGSSDTQYF. CDR3 sequence (DNA): TGCGCCAGCAGCCAAGTAAGGACAGGGAGCTCAGATACGCAGTATTTT.

This clonotype appeared a few times. The chain carries TRBV6-2 or TRBV6-3 and TRBJ2-5; possibly TRBD1 or TRBD2 for D (5 bases each). Germline loops: CDR1 MNHEY, CDR2 SVGEGT. There are 11 residues in the CDR3. With 6 bases removed from V and 10 bases from J, the gap between germline ends came to 12 bases. The CDR3 sequence is CASSQGTDQYF. CDR3 in DNA: TGTGCCAGCAGCCAAGGGACGGACCAGTACTTC.

The rearrangement links TRBV5-1 to TRBJ1-5; 8 nucleotides match TRBD1. Germline trimming cut 4 bases from V and 3 bases from J; bases unmatched to any gene: 9. The V gene's germline CDR1 is SGHRS and CDR2 YFSETQ. CDR3 length: 16 residues. CDR3 amino acids: CASSPAGTGSNQPQHF. The CDR3 coding sequence is TGCGCCAGCAGCCCCGCAGGGACAGGCTCCAATCAGCCCCAGCATTTT.

Only a few counts were recorded for this clonotype. The chain carries TRBV10-1 and TRBJ2-7; D might be TRBD2 (6 bases). The CDR3 sequence is 13 residues long. Trimming shortened V by 3 bases and J by 1 base, and 7 bases separated the two germline ends. Germline loops: CDR1 WNHNN, CDR2 SYGVQD (reference sequence). The CDR3 spells CASSDGSSYEQYF. The DNA for the CDR3 is TGCGCCAGCAGTGACGGGAGTTCCTACGAGCAGTACTTC.

This clonotype was observed a few times. The chain has TRBV4-3 and TRBJ2-6; 8 bases map to TRBD2. Germline lookup yields CDR1 LGHNA and CDR2 YSLEER. The CDR3 is made up of 18 amino acids. J was trimmed by 0 bases and V by 4 bases; bases with no gene match: 8. The CDR3: CASSPAAGAFSGANVLTF. Here the CDR3 DNA reads TGCGCCAGCAGCCCCGCAGCGGGGGCCTTCTCTGGGGCCAACGTCCTGACTTTC.

Ten or more counts support this clonotype. V and J are TRBV4-1 and TRBJ1-1; no clear D. CDR1 is MGHRA, CDR2 YSYEKL, per germline. This CDR3 is 13 amino acids long. The V end lost 6 bases, the J end lost 6 bases, and 14 bases lay between the germline ends. The CDR3 nucleotides are TGCGCCAGCAGTAGTAGGGAAGTTGCTGAAGCTTTCTTT. As protein: CASSSREVAEAFF.

This clonotype was seen only a few times. This sequence joins TRBV5-6 and TRBJ1-4; no clear D. The CDR3 spans 13 residues. The germline gives CDR1 SGHDT, CDR2 YYEEEE. Trimming took 0 bases from V and 7 from J, leaving 7 bases between them. The CDR3 region has the DNA TGTGCCAGCAGCTTGGAGTTTAGTGAAAAACTGTTTTTT. Amino acid sequence: CASSLEFSEKLFF. The full variable domain, in which reference TRBV5-6 and TRBJ1-4 provide the parts outside the CDR3, is DAGVTQSPTHLIKTRGQQVTLRCSPKSGHDTVSWYQQALGQGPQFIFQYYEEEERQRGNFPDRFSGHQFPNYSSELNVNALLLGDSALYLCASSLEFSEKLFFGSGTQLSVL.

The V call is TRBV7-9, the J call TRBJ1-2, with TRBD1 matching 9 bases. V shed 5 bases, J shed 6 bases, and the junction held 7 bases outside the gene matches. There are 14 residues in the CDR3. Germline V gives CDR1 SEHNR, CDR2 FQNEAQ (reference sequence). The CDR3 is CASSAGTGTHGYTF. CDR3 coding DNA: TGTGCCAGCAGCGCCGGGACAGGGACCCATGGCTACACCTTC.

The chain joins TRBV5-1 to TRBJ2-5, with TRBD2 matching over 7 bases. V lost 1 base to trimming and J lost 5 bases; unmatched junction nucleotides: 5. Looked up from germline, CDR1 is SGHRS and CDR2 is YFSETQ. The CDR3 is made up of 14 amino acids. In DNA, the CDR3 is TGCGCCAGCAGCTTGAAGAGCGGGGAGGAGACCCAGTACTTC. This sequence encodes CASSLKSGEETQYF.

The rearrangement uses TRBV6-5 and TRBJ1-2; 11 bases match TRBD1. V gave up 0 bases and J gave up 3 bases; unmatched junction bases: 3. In germline, CDR1 is MNHEY, CDR2 SVGAGI. There are 16 residues in the CDR3. In DNA, the CDR3 is TGTGCCAGCAGTTACTCCGGGACAGGGGGAGACTATGGCTACACCTTC. This encodes CASSYSGTGGDYGYTF.

J is TRBJ2-1 and V is TRBV2; TRBD1 might be the D (5 bases). There are 12 residues in the CDR3. Trimming took off 6 bases at V and 9 bases at J, with 12 bases between the two ends. The germline V gene has CDR1 SNHLY and CDR2 FYNNEI. The DNA of the CDR3 is TGTGCCAGCAGCTCGCAGGGCGGTGAGCAGTTCTTC. It translates to CASSSQGGEQFF.

This clonotype was counted only a few times. The V call is TRBV7-8, the J call TRBJ2-3, with D tentatively TRBD1 or TRBD2 (5 bases each). This CDR3 has 15 amino acids. Germline CDR1 reads SGHVS; CDR2 reads FQNEAQ. The V and J ends lost 5 bases and 5 bases respectively, with 17 bases between them. In nucleotides, the CDR3 is TGTGCCAGCAGCAGGGACCCGAGTGCGAGAGATACGCAGTATTTT. Translating gives CASSRDPSARDTQYF. The whole variable domain, remainder taken from reference TRBV7-8 and TRBJ2-3, is GAGVSQSPRYKVAKRGQDVALRCDPISGHVSLFWYQQALGQGPEFLTYFQNEAQLDKSGLPSDRFFAERPEGSVSTLKIQRTQQEDSAVYLCASSRDPSARDTQYFGPGTRLTVL.

This clonotype has a handful of counts. This chain connects TRBV7-9 to TRBJ2-3; 8 bases fit TRBD2. Trimming at V came to 5 bases and at J to 4 bases, leaving 5 bases not matched to a gene. The CDR3 loop spans 14 amino acids. Germline V gene lookup returns CDR1 SEHNR and CDR2 FQNEAQ (reference sequence). The CDR3 region is CASSRGLAADTQYF. The CDR3 DNA sequence: TGTGCCAGCAGCCGCGGACTAGCCGCAGATACGCAGTATTTT.

Comment on this clonotype: Compared with germline, one end of the junction differs, possibly owing to a read error. The V call is TRBV6-6, the J call TRBJ1-2; no clear D. Germline loops: CDR1 MNHNY, CDR2 SVGAGI (reference sequence). The CDR3 is 13 residues long. The CDR3 here is CAISFPEDYGYTF. In DNA form, the CDR3 reads TGTGCCATCAGTTTCCCCGAGGACTATGGCTACACCTTC.

The V call is TRBV2, the J call TRBJ2-1, with D tentatively TRBD2 (5 bases). The CDR3 length is 11 residues. The germline V gene encodes CDR1 SNHLY and CDR2 FYNNEI. Trimming cost V 10 bases and J 9 bases, with 13 bases left between them. This chain's CDR3 is CAIKEASEQFF. In nucleotides, the CDR3 is TGTGCCATAAAGGAGGCCTCTGAGCAGTTCTTC.

This clonotype was detected only a few times. V usage is TRBV7-8 and J usage is TRBJ2-7, with 10 bases aligning to TRBD1. Germline V gene lookup returns CDR1 SGHVS and CDR2 FQNEAQ. The CDR3 consists of 15 residues. The J segment lost 2 bases and the V segment lost 5 bases, leaving 6 bases of the junction unmatched. The CDR3 region has the DNA TGTGCCAGCAGCCCCCGCGGGACAGGGGCCTACGAGCAGTACGTC. Its translation: CASSPRGTGAYEQYV.